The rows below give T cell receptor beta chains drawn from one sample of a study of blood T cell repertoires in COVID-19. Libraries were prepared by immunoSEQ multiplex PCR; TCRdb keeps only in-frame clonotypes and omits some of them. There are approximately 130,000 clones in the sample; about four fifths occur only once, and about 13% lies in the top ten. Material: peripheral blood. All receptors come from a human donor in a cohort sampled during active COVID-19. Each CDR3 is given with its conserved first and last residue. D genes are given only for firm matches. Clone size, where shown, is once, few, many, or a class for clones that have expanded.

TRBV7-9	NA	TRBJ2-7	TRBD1	CASSFDRGPEQYF	TGTGCCAGCAGCTTCGACAGGGGGCCCGAGCAGTACTTC
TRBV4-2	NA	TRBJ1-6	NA	CASSQERGSSYNSPLHF	TGTGCCAGCAGCCAAGAAAGGGGGAGCTCCTATAATTCACCCCTCCACTTT
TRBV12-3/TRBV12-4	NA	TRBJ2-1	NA	CASSFVFSNEQFF	TGTGCCAGCAGTTTCGTGTTCAGCAATGAGCAGTTCTTC
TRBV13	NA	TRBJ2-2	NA	CANGLGGTGELFF	TGTGCCAATGGGTTGGGGGGCACCGGGGAGCTGTTTTTT
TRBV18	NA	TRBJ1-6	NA	CASSPIENSPLHF	TGTGCCAGCTCACCAATAGAAAATTCACCCCTCCACTTT
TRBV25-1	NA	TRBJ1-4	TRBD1	CASSAPSGTDNEKLFF	TGTGCCAGCAGTGCCCCGTCCGGGACAGATAATGAAAAACTGTTTTTT
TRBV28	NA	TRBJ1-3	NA	CASNTGTIGNTIYF	TGTGCCAGCAACACCGGGACAATTGGAAACACCATATATTTT
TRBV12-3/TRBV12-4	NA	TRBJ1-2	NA	CASSWREGYGYTF	TGTGCCAGCAGTTGGCGGGAGGGCTATGGCTACACCTTC
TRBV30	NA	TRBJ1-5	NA	CAWSKVEGGNQPQHF	TGTGCCTGGAGTAAGGTTGAGGGAGGCAATCAGCCCCAGCATTTT
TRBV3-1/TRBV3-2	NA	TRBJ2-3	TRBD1	CASSQKDRATDTQYF	TGTGCCAGCAGCCAAAAGGACAGGGCGACTGATACGCAGTATTTT
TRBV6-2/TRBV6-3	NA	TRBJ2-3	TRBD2	CASSSGVERDTQYF	TGTGCCAGCAGTTCTGGGGTCGAGCGGGACACGCAGTATTTT
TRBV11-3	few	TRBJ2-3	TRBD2	CASSRGGEVGTDTQYF	TGTGCCAGCTCCCGGGGGGGCGAAGTTGGTACAGATACGCAGTATTTT
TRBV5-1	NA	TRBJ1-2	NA	CASSLQPTGLYGYTF	TGCGCCAGCAGCTTACAACCGACAGGACTCTATGGCTACACCTTC
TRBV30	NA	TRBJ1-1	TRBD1	CAWSVRQGGGIGTPGTEAFF	TGTGCCTGGAGTGTCAGACAGGGCGGCGGGATCGGGACCCCGGGGACTGAAGCTTTCTTT
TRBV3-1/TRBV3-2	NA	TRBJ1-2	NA	CASSGARDYGYTF	TGTGCCAGCAGTGGGGCGCGAGACTATGGCTACACCTTC
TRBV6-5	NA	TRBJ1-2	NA	CASSSPRTGTYGYTF	TGTGCCAGCAGTTCCCCTCGGACTGGGACTTATGGCTACACCTTC
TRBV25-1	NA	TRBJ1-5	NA	CASTGGAGQPQHF	TGTGCCAGCACGGGAGGAGCGGGACAGCCCCAGCATTTT
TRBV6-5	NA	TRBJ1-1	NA	CASSPGHFMNTEAFF	TGTGCCAGCAGTCCGGGACACTTCATGAACACTGAAGCTTTCTTT
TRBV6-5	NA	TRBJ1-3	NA	CASHSYSGNTIYF	TGTGCCAGCCACTCCTACTCTGGAAACACCATATATTTT
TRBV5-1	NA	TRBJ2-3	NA	CASSLDQGTDTQYF	TGCGCCAGCAGCTTGGATCAGGGGACAGATACGCAGTATTTT
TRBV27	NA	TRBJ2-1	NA	CASSFRLRTERSYNEQFF	TGTGCCAGCAGTTTTCGACTACGGACGGAACGTTCCTACAATGAGCAGTTCTTC
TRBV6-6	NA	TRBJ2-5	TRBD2	CASSYGTSGGQETQYF	TGTGCCAGCAGTTACGGGACTAGCGGGGGGCAAGAGACCCAGTACTTC
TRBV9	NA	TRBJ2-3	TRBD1	CASSPRDRRARDTQYF	TGTGCCAGCAGCCCCCGGGACAGGAGGGCGAGAGATACGCAGTATTTT
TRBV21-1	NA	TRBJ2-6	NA	CASSTRSPHSGANVLTF	TGTGCCAGCAGCACTAGGAGTCCCCACTCTGGGGCCAACGTCCTGACTTTC
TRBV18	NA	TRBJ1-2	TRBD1	CASSPPTGQGTEGYTF	TGTGCCAGCTCACCACCGACCGGACAGGGGACGGAAGGCTACACCTTC
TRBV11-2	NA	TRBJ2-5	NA	CASSRSSRRETQYF	TGTGCCAGCAGCCGATCCTCGCGGCGAGAGACCCAGTACTTC
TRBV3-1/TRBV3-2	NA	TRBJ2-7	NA	CASSQGVSSYEQYF	TGTGCCAGCAGCCAAGGGGTTAGCAGCTACGAGCAGTACTTC
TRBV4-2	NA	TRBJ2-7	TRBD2	CASSQAPLAGGKRNEQYF	TGTGCCAGCAGCCAAGCCCCGCTAGCGGGGGGCAAGAGAAACGAGCAGTACTTC
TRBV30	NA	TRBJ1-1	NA	CAWMPPQGTEAFF	TGTGCCTGGATGCCCCCCCAGGGAACTGAAGCTTTCTTT